This T cell receptor beta chain derives from a study of CD8+CD57+ T cells in acquired aplastic anemia. Turning to the study itself: Sorted CD4+ and CD8+ cells gave a mean 3.2 ug DNA, range roughly 0.18 to 30 ug.

A word on this clonotype: Antigen specificity is unknown.

Study outcomes and limitations: The study found no significant CD8+ Simpson's diversity difference between patients and controls.

Trimming took 4 bases from V and 0 from J, leaving 15 bases between them. Per germline, CDR1 KGHDR and CDR2 SFDVKD. The CDR3 sequence is 16 residues long. Profiling that covered TCR beta VDJ and CDR3 relied on genomic DNA as its template. TCRdb analysed the reads with MiXCR anew, one entry per CDR3 protein. Of roughly 58,000 distinct CDR3 sequences detected, about 50% appear once; the ten largest clones hold roughly 2.5%. Sequencing was performed on sorted CD4+, CD8+, or CD8+CD57+ T cells (not recorded which) from PBMCs. This receptor was obtained from a human donor in good health, serving as a control. This rearrangement joins TRBV24-1 to TRBJ2-7, with a weak D call TRBD2 (5 bases). Written as DNA, the CDR3 is TGTGCCACCAGTGACCCCCCCCTGGGGAGCTCCTACGAGCAGTACTTC. It yields the protein CATSDPPLGSSYEQYF.